Listed below are T cell receptor beta chains from one sample, sequenced in a study of cytomegalovirus exposure and HLA in healthy donors. Sequencing was performed with immunoSEQ multiplex PCR; in TCRdb, only in-frame clones are kept and a portion is missing. The sample has fewer than 250,000 clones; approximately 83% are singletons. The sequenced sample was PBMCs. The receptors derive from a girl aged 5-17 years in good health and CMV-seronegative. The CDR3 runs from the conserved cysteine through the conserved F or W. A clone size is listed for some rows: how often the clone was seen (once, few, many), or a class if it is expanded.

TRBV15,TRBJ1-2,-,CATSGENYGYTF
TRBV6-6,TRBJ2-2,-,CASRSPGGRSGELFF
TRBV7-9,TRBJ2-7,-,CASSLASGRYEQYF
TRBV19,TRBJ2-1,few,CATKGGTSIYNEQFF
TRBV19,TRBJ1-6,-,CASSIGDRRNSPLHF
TRBV19,TRBJ1-1,-,CASRIDRRANTEAFF
TRBV2,-,-,CASSGATLGGLRYEQYF
TRBV25-1,TRBJ1-1,-,CASSGQVGYTEAFF
TRBV7-9,TRBJ1-1,-,CASSSQTQGIGTEAFF
TRBV7-2,TRBJ2-1,-,CASSKGRGSYNEQFF
TRBV28,TRBJ2-6,-,CASLAGAGANVLTF
TRBV7-8,TRBJ1-5,-,CASSPRSPSRINQPQHF
TRBV30,TRBJ2-7,-,CAWSKGGPLYEQYF
TRBV27,TRBJ1-2,-,CASSLSWDRRNYGYTF
TRBV5-8,TRBJ1-1,-,CASSTRTHLIGTEAFF
TRBV29-1,TRBJ1-2,-,CSVDSSFLTYGYTF
TRBV29-1,TRBJ2-3,-,CSVGIAGGITDTQYF
TRBV4-1,TRBJ1-1,once,CASSQGGYSGTEAFF
TRBV5-1,TRBJ2-1,-,CASAPSSYNEQFF
TRBV5-1,TRBJ1-2,-,CASSLTGVYGYTF
TRBV6-5,TRBJ1-5,-,CASSPDRGRNQPQHF
TRBV5-4,TRBJ1-6,-,CASSLGSGVGNSPLHF
TRBV30,TRBJ1-2,-,CAWSGVGGYTF
TRBV13,TRBJ2-7,-,CASSLPGGLDEQYF
TRBV29-1,TRBJ2-2,-,CSAGQGTNTGELFF
TRBV6-6,TRBJ1-5,-,CASSTPNQPQHF
TRBV5-1,TRBJ1-5,few,CASSPEGGDQPQHF
TRBV5-1,TRBJ2-1,-,CASSPRTYNEQFF
TRBV6-5,TRBJ1-1,-,CASSPREAGLAFF
TRBV10-3,TRBJ1-1,-,CANRQGLNTEAFF
TRBV2,TRBJ2-1,-,CASSDTSGAYNEQFF
TRBV6-1,TRBJ1-2,-,CASSGRTDNGYTF
TRBV28,TRBJ2-7,-,CASSLGTSTYEQYF
TRBV2,TRBJ1-5,-,CASSLVGQSNQPQHF
TRBV6-4,TRBJ2-4,-,CASSPAPGQKNIQYF
TRBV7-2,TRBJ1-5,-,CASSLGPGGAHQPQHF
TRBV28,TRBJ2-7,-,CASSLFSGGGEQYF
TRBV28,TRBJ2-1,-,CASSLGARGQFF
TRBV27,TRBJ1-1,-,CASSYESVQGGTEAFF
TRBV9,TRBJ1-1,-,CASSGGTGAEAFF
TRBV6-5,TRBJ1-1,-,CASSPRTGDTEAFF
TRBV7-2,TRBJ1-2,-,CASSLGTGPNYGYTF
TRBV28,TRBJ1-1,-,CASTLYGGGKAFF
TRBV7-6,TRBJ1-1,-,CASSFSPAGSGAEAFF
TRBV28,TRBJ2-3,-,CASSPGGADTQYF
TRBV28,TRBJ2-3,-,CASRAGFSTDTQYF
TRBV27,TRBJ2-7,-,CASSLGQTYEQYF
TRBV5-6,TRBJ1-6,-,CASSFSEGTYNSPLHF
TRBV6-4,TRBJ2-1,-,CASSVSREGPNEQFF
TRBV28,TRBJ2-5,-,CASSPTGGRETQYF